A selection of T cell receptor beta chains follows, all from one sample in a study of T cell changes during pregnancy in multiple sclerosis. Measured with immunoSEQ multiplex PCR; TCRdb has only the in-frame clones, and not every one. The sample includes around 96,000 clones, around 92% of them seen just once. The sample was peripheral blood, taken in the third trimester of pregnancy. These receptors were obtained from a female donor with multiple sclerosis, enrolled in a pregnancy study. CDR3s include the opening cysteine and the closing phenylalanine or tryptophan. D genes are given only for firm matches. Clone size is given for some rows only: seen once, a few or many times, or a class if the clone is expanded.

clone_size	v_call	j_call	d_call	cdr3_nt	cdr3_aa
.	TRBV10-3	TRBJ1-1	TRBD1	TGTGCCATCAGGACCACAGGGGTCGCTGAAGCTTTCTTT	CAIRTTGVAEAFF
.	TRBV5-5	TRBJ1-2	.	TGTGCCAGCAGCGCGGTCCCGACCTTTACCCAGGGGTATGGCTACACCTTC	CASSAVPTFTQGYGYTF
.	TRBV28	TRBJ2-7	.	TGTGCCAGCAGTGATAGAGGGGAGCAGTACTTC	CASSDRGEQYF
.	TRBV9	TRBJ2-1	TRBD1	TGTGCCAGCAGCACTCAGGGACAGGGGGCGATCAATGAGCAGTTCTTC	CASSTQGQGAINEQFF
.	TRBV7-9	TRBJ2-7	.	TGTGCCAGCAGCTTAGCAAATTCGAGGGAGCAGTACTTC	CASSLANSREQYF
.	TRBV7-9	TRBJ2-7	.	TGTGCCAGCAGCTTAGTAGGGGACGAGCAGTACTTC	CASSLVGDEQYF
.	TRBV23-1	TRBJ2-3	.	TGCGCCAGCAGTCAATCCGGGCAGGGGTGTGTTTGGGTTAGCACAGATACGCAGTATTTT	CASSQSGQGCVWVSTDTQYF
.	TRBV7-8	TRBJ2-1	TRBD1	TGTGCCAGCAGCTTAGTCCGGGACAGGGGGCGGGCTGAGCAGTTCTTC	CASSLVRDRGRAEQFF
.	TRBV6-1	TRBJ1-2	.	TGTGCCAGCAGTGAGCGAGAAGCCTTGACAATATCTAACTATGGCTACACCTTC	CASSEREALTISNYGYTF
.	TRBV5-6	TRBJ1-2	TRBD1	TGTGCCAGCAGCTTGGAAGGGGGCTCCTATGGCTACACCTTC	CASSLEGGSYGYTF
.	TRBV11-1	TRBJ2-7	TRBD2	TGTGCCAGCAGCTCTCTCTCCGTAGCGGGTTACGAGCAGTACTTC	CASSSLSVAGYEQYF
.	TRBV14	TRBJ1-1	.	TGTGCCAGCAGCCAACGACGCGGCAGGAACACTGAAGCTTTCTTT	CASSQRRGRNTEAFF
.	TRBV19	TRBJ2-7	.	TGTGCCAGTAGTATAGCTCCTAGCTACGAGCAGTACTTC	CASSIAPSYEQYF
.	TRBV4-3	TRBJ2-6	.	TGCGCCAGCAGCCAAGAGCTGGGGCCCACCACTGGGGCCAACGTCCTGACTTTC	CASSQELGPTTGANVLTF
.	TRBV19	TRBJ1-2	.	TGTGCCAGTAGTATCTACCGGGACTATGGCTACACCTTC	CASSIYRDYGYTF
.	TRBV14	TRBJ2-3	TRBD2	TGTGCCAGCAGCCAAAGGACTAGCGGGAGAGATACGCAGTATTTT	CASSQRTSGRDTQYF
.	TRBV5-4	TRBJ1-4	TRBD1	TGTGCCAGCAGCCCTCGACAGGGGACGAATGAAAAACTGTTTTTT	CASSPRQGTNEKLFF
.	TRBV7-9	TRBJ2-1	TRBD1	TGTGCCAGCAGCTCGACCGACAGGGGGAATGAGCAGTTCTTC	CASSSTDRGNEQFF
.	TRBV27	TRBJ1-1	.	TGTGCCAGCAGTTTATCCGGGGGGAGGGGCACTGAAGCTTTCTTT	CASSLSGGRGTEAFF
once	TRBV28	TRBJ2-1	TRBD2	TGTGCCACCGAGGGACTAGCAGGAATCAATGAGCAGTTCTTC	CATEGLAGINEQFF
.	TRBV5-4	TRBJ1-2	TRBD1	TGTGCCAGCAGCTTGTCAGGGGGAGACGGCTACACCTTC	CASSLSGGDGYTF
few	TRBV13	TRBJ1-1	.	TGTGCCAGCAGCTTAGTCGGGGACACTGAAGCTTTCTTT	CASSLVGDTEAFF
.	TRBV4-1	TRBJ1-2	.	TGCGCCAGCAGTATCAGTGGGGCCCCAGCTAACTATGGCTACACCTTC	CASSISGAPANYGYTF